A single sample is the source of the 20 T cell receptor beta chains below, sequenced in a study of cytomegalovirus exposure and HLA in healthy donors. The PCR contained 60 Vbeta and 13 Jbeta primers. Clones were sequenced by immunoSEQ multiplex PCR, and TCRdb holds only the in-frame ones, with some missing. The record lists 35,000 to 45,000 clones, of which the ten most abundant hold around 7.9%. The sample consisted of PBMCs. These receptors originate from a male donor in good health and CMV-seronegative.

The chain joins TRBV28 to TRBJ1-5; the D gene is possibly TRBD1 (6 bases). Trimming pared 3 bases from V and 4 bases from J, leaving 10 bases between. The CDR3 length is 14 residues. In germline, CDR1 is MDHEN, CDR2 SYDVKM. In nucleotides, the CDR3 is TGTGCCAGCAGTTTGGAACAGGGAAATCAGCCCCAGCATTTT. Translated: CASSLEQGNQPQHF.

The chain recombines TRBV27 with TRBJ2-7; D might be TRBD2 (5 bases). Germline V gene sequence: CDR1 MNHEY, CDR2 SMNVEV (reference sequence). The CDR3 loop spans 15 amino acids. The germline V and J ends were trimmed by 2 bases and 3 bases, with 14 bases remaining between them. The CDR3 DNA reads TGTGCCAGCAGTTTAGTTCCGGGGAACTACTACGAGCAGTACTTC. Its translation is CASSLVPGNYYEQYF.

The chain has TRBV30 and TRBJ1-5; D may be TRBD1 (5 bases). CDR3 length: 14 amino acids. Germline V CDR1 and CDR2: GTSNPN, SVGIG (reference sequence). With 2 bases removed from V and 6 bases from J, the gap between germline ends came to 14 bases. CDR3 residues: CAWSRGLQTQPQHF. CDR3 coding DNA: TGTGCCTGGAGTAGGGGATTGCAGACTCAGCCCCAGCATTTT. The full variable domain, in which reference TRBV30 and TRBJ1-5 provide the parts outside the CDR3, is SQTIHQWPATLVQPVGSPLSLECTVEGTSNPNLYWYRQAAGRGLQLLFYSVGIGQISSEVPQNLSASRPQDRQFILSSKKLLLSDSGFYLCAWSRGLQTQPQHFGDGTRLSIL.

V and J are TRBV29-1 and TRBJ1-1, with D unresolved. Trimming stripped 4 bases from V and 1 base from J, with 4 bases between. This CDR3 region has 11 residues. Looked up from germline, CDR1 is SQVTM and CDR2 is ANQGSEA. In nucleotides, the CDR3 is TGCAGCGTTGTGGCGAACACTGAAGCTTTCTTT. It specifies CSVVANTEAFF. Using reference TRBV29-1 and TRBJ1-1 for the parts outside the CDR3, the full variable domain is SAVISQKPSRDICQRGTSLTIQCQVDSQVTMMFWYRQQPGQSLTLIATANQGSEATYESGFVIDKFPISRPNLTFSTLTVSNMSPEDSSIYLCSVVANTEAFFGQGTRLTVV.

This sequence joins TRBV30 and TRBJ2-3; the match to TRBD2 covers 10 bases. Germline lookup yields CDR1 GTSNPN and CDR2 SVGIG (reference sequence). The CDR3 is made up of 15 amino acids. J lost 4 bases, V lost 3 bases, and 7 bases had no gene match. CDR3 amino acids: CAWRKAGGFADTQYF. In nucleotides, the CDR3 is TGTGCCTGGAGGAAAGCGGGAGGGTTTGCAGATACGCAGTATTTT.

CDR3 loop: CASSPGGTGSAGYTF. CDR3 DNA: TGTGCCAGCAGCCCAGGGGGGACAGGGTCTGCTGGCTACACCTTC. The rearrangement links TRBV9 to TRBJ1-2, with TRBD1 identical over 9 bases. V was pared by 4 bases and J by 7 bases, with 11 bases of the junction left unmatched. Germline V lookup: CDR1 SGDLS, CDR2 YYNGEE. CDR3 length: 15 residues. Drawing the rest from reference TRBV9 and TRBJ1-2, the complete variable domain is DSGVTQTPKHLITATGQRVTLRCSPRSGDLSVYWYQQSLDQGLQFLIQYYNGEERAKGNILERFSAQQFPDLHSELNLSSLELGDSALYFCASSPGGTGSAGYTFGSGTRLTVV.

The chain combines TRBV25-1 with TRBJ2-5, with D hard to call. From germline, CDR1 is MGHDK and CDR2 SYGVNS. CDR3 size: 10 residues. V gave up 7 bases and J gave up 12 bases, with 12 bases separating them. The DNA for the CDR3 is TGTGCCAGCATCAACGGTCGGGAGTACTTC. This gives the protein CASINGREYF.

J is TRBJ2-5 and V is TRBV7-9, with D maybe TRBD1 (6 bases). V was cut by 4 bases and J by 10 bases, with 13 bases left in between. Per the germline V gene, CDR1 is SEHNR and CDR2 is FQNEAQ (reference sequence). The CDR3 covers 12 residues. This chain's CDR3 is CASSSGALVQYF. The CDR3 DNA reads as TGTGCCAGCAGCTCAGGGGCCCTAGTCCAGTACTTC.

The chain employs TRBV7-9 and TRBJ1-4; D is ambiguous. In germline, CDR1 is SEHNR, CDR2 FQNEAQ (reference sequence). CDR3 length equals 18 residues. Trimming removed 4 bases at V and 5 bases at J, with 23 bases between. The CDR3 sequence is CASSSYKDLFGLNEKLFF. The CDR3 bases are TGTGCCAGCAGCTCATATAAGGACTTGTTCGGGTTAAATGAAAAACTGTTTTTT.

The chain recombines TRBV27 with TRBJ2-2, with TRBD1 matching over 9 bases. The CDR3 totals 16 residues. The trim removed 0 bases at V and 6 bases at J, leaving 5 bases unmatched. The germline V gene encodes CDR1 MNHEY and CDR2 SMNVEV (reference sequence). The CDR3 loop reads CASSLSGTGKAGELFF. DNA of the CDR3: TGTGCCAGCAGTTTATCGGGGACAGGGAAGGCCGGGGAGCTGTTTTTT.

The gene calls are TRBV19 and TRBJ1-4, with TRBD1 matching 7 bases. Germline CDR1 LNHDA, CDR2 SQIVND (reference sequence). V shed 9 bases and J 5 bases; nucleotides not matched to a gene: 9. The CDR3 covers 14 residues. CDR3 region: CASRRAGGNEKLFF. The DNA for the CDR3 is TGTGCCAGCCGACGAGCAGGGGGAAATGAAAAACTGTTTTTT.

This chain joins TRBV5-1 and TRBJ2-7; D not resolved. From germline, CDR1 is SGHRS and CDR2 YFSETQ. Trimming removed 4 bases at V and 2 bases at J, with 10 bases between. This CDR3 is built from 13 residues. CDR3 DNA: TGCGCCAGCAGCGCCAAAGACACCTACGAGCAGTACTTC. This encodes CASSAKDTYEQYF.

The rearrangement uses TRBV5-5 and TRBJ2-1; possibly TRBD2 for D (7 bases). CDR1 and CDR2 from the germline V gene are SGHKS and YYEKEE (reference sequence). Deletions cut 9 bases from V and 3 bases from J, with 22 bases between. CDR3 length: 16 residues. CDR3 sequence (DNA): TGTGCCACCGCCCGACAGGCGGGAGAGCTCTACAATGAGCAGTTCTTC. Translation gives CATARQAGELYNEQFF.

The chain combines TRBV14 with TRBJ2-2; no reliable D call. This CDR3 is built from 13 residues. Germline assignment: CDR1 SGHDN and CDR2 FVKESK. V shed 3 bases and J shed 5 bases, with 7 bases lying between them. This chain's CDR3 is CASSHIRTGELFF. In nucleotides, the CDR3 is TGTGCCAGCAGCCACATACGGACCGGGGAGCTGTTTTTT.

V is TRBV28 and J is TRBJ1-6; no firm D call. Germline assignment: CDR1 MDHEN and CDR2 SYDVKM. This CDR3 region has 12 residues. Trimming removed 2 bases at V and 12 bases at J, with 8 bases between. CDR3 sequence: CASSLREEPLHF. CDR3 DNA sequence: TGTGCCAGCAGTTTAAGGGAGGAACCCCTCCACTTT.

This chain uses TRBV2 with TRBJ2-1; no firm D call. CDR1 and CDR2 from the germline V gene are SNHLY and FYNNEI. The CDR3 is 12 residues long. V lost 6 bases and J 5 bases, leaving 8 bases between the germline ends. The CDR3 bases are TGTGCCAGCAGGGCCCGAAACAATGAGCAGTTCTTC. Protein: CASRARNNEQFF. The full variable domain, its missing parts supplied by reference TRBV2 and TRBJ2-1, is EPEVTQTPSHQVTQMGQEVILRCVPISNHLYFYWYRQILGQKVEFLVSFYNNEISEKSEIFDDQFSVERPDGSNFTLKIRSTKLEDSAMYFCASRARNNEQFFGPGTRLTVL.

The chain carries TRBV7-9 and TRBJ2-7; 10 bases agree with TRBD2. The junction had 6 bases not matched to a gene; V was cut back by 7 bases and J by 0 bases. Per the germline V gene, CDR1 is SEHNR and CDR2 is FQNEAQ (reference sequence). CDR3 size: 15 residues. CDR3 sequence reads: CASTPGTSDSYEQYF. Here the CDR3 DNA reads TGTGCCAGCACCCCCGGGACTAGCGACTCCTACGAGCAGTACTTC.

The chain employs TRBV28 and TRBJ2-3, with TRBD1 matching over 7 bases. CDR1 MDHEN and CDR2 SYDVKM come from the germline V gene. This CDR3 spans 14 amino acids. V shed 5 bases, J shed 5 bases, and the junction held 7 bases outside the gene matches. As DNA, the CDR3 is TGTGCCAGCAGTCGACAGGGATTTAAAGATACGCAGTATTTT. It specifies CASSRQGFKDTQYF.

CDR3 protein: CASSIIWGGNQPQHF. CDR3 sequence (DNA): TGTGCCAGTAGTATTATCTGGGGGGGCAATCAGCCCCAGCATTTT. The chain joins TRBV19 to TRBJ1-5, with TRBD1 as a possible D gene (5 bases). This CDR3 has 15 amino acids. The ends were cut back, 3 bases at V and 2 bases at J, with 11 bases in the middle. CDR1 and CDR2 (germline): LNHDA, SQIVND (reference sequence). The whole variable domain, filled in from reference TRBV19 and TRBJ1-5, reads DGGITQSPKYLFRKEGQNVTLSCEQNLNHDAMYWYRQDPGQGLRLIYYSQIVNDFQKGDIAEGYSVSREKKESFPLTVTSAQKNPTAFYLCASSIIWGGNQPQHFGDGTRLSIL.

The chain recombines TRBV2 with TRBJ2-1; 7 bases agree with TRBD2. The CDR3 spans 13 residues. Germline V gene data show CDR1 as SNHLY and CDR2 as FYNNEI. Trimming cost V 7 bases and J 6 bases; bases outside gene matches: 6. The CDR3 DNA is TGTGCCAGCACGATCGGACTAGGCAATGAGCAGTTCTTC. It specifies CASTIGLGNEQFF.